This T cell receptor (beta chain) was captured by sequencing in a study of cytomegalovirus exposure and HLA in healthy donors. There are a few counts of this clone. Its antigen is still unknown. Other DNA sequences in this specimen translate into the identical CDR3. Study observations and caveats: Among donors in an Asian-associated ancestry cluster, a later analysis reportedly found fewer N-insertions than the roughly 610-donor mean. After further analysis at a later stage, 16,951 TCR beta sequences were associated with HLA alleles at 0.05 false discovery rate.

Trimming took off 3 bases at V and 1 base at J, with 7 bases between the two ends. The CDR3 consists of 14 residues. Germline lookup yields CDR1 MNHNS and CDR2 SASEGT. The PCR contained 60 Vbeta and 13 Jbeta primers. Clones were read by immunoSEQ multiplex PCR, and TCRdb kept only the in-frame ones, dropping some. The sample has under 90,000 clones; roughly 80% are singletons. Sequenced sample: PBMCs. This TCR was sampled from a man in his forties in good health and CMV-seronegative. The V gene is TRBV6-1, the J gene TRBJ1-3, with D possibly matching TRBD1 (5 bases). The CDR3 sequence: CASSDGASGNTIYF. In DNA, the CDR3 is TGTGCCAGCAGTGATGGGGCGTCTGGAAACACCATATATTTT.